The 30 T cell receptor beta chains given below trace back to one sample, sequenced in a study of T cells in tumors after PD-1 blockade. Repertoires were generated with immunoSEQ multiplex PCR, while TCRdb's copy carries only in-frame clones and drops some. The sample has about 33,000 clones, roughly 73% seen once. The sequenced sample was PBMCs, obtained before anti-PD-1 treatment. The origin of the receptors is a human donor with basal cell carcinoma.

The CDR3 is CASSATGLAGVIVTQYF. The CDR3 DNA reads TGTGCCAGCAGCGCCACCGGACTAGCGGGAGTTATTGTTACGCAGTATTTT. V and J are TRBV7-8 and TRBJ2-3; 13 positions match TRBD2. V trimming: 5 bases; J trimming: 8 bases; junction bases outside the gene matches: 13. Germline V lookup: CDR1 SGHVS, CDR2 FQNEAQ. The CDR3 covers 17 residues.

This rearrangement joins TRBV4-1 to TRBJ1-6; TRBD1 aligns across 7 bases. The germline CDR1 and CDR2 sequences are MGHRA and YSYEKL. V shed 2 bases and J 7 bases; nucleotides not matched to a gene: 14. CDR3 length equals 18 residues. The CDR3, as DNA: TGCGCCAGCAGCCAACTAGACCTAATATCGACAGGGAATTCACCCCTCCACTTT. This encodes CASSQLDLISTGNSPLHF.

J is TRBJ1-4 and V is TRBV7-9; D possibly corresponds to TRBD1 (6 bases). Trimming removed 4 bases at V and 6 bases at J, with 6 bases between. CDR1 is SEHNR and CDR2 is FQNEAQ in the germline V gene (reference sequence). This CDR3 spans 12 amino acids. The CDR3 DNA reads as TGTGCCAGCAGCTGGGGGCATGAAAAACTGTTTTTT. Translating it yields CASSWGHEKLFF.

This rearrangement joins TRBV7-3 to TRBJ2-1; TRBD1 agrees at 11 bases. There are 17 residues in the CDR3. Trimming cost V 5 bases and J 1 base; bases outside gene matches: 7. Germline CDR1 SGHTA, CDR2 FQGTGA. The CDR3 DNA reads as TGTGCCAGCAGCAAGAGGACAGGGGGCTCATCCTACAATGAGCAGTTCTTC. Its protein is CASSKRTGGSSYNEQFF.

The CDR3: CASSLEKGASSNQPQHF. The CDR3 nucleotides are TGTGCCAGCAGCTTGGAGAAGGGGGCTAGTAGCAATCAGCCCCAGCATTTT. The chain uses TRBV5-8 and TRBJ1-5, with 7 bases that match TRBD1. The CDR3 extends over 17 amino acids. CDR1 is SGHTS and CDR2 is YDEGEE in the germline V gene. V lost 0 bases and J lost 0; bases outside the gene matches: 6.

V usage is TRBV27 and J usage is TRBJ2-3; TRBD2 aligns across 7 bases. This CDR3 spans 14 amino acids. Germline V gene lookup returns CDR1 MNHEY and CDR2 SMNVEV (reference sequence). The junction had 6 bases not matched to a gene; V was cut back by 6 bases and J by 3 bases. In DNA, the CDR3 is TGTGCCAGCAGGCGGGCGGGAGTGACAGATACGCAGTATTTT. Protein product: CASRRAGVTDTQYF.

The genes are TRBV6-2 or TRBV6-3 and TRBJ1-6; D remains ambiguous. This CDR3 has 12 residues. Germline V gene lookup returns CDR1 MNHEY and CDR2 SVGEGT. The V end lost 2 bases, the J end lost 14 bases, and 10 bases lay between the germline ends. The CDR3 region has the DNA TGTGCCAGCAGTTACGAGTTAAGCGCCCTCCACTTT. Translating gives CASSYELSALHF.

The chain is built from TRBV5-6 and TRBJ1-4, with D unresolved. Germline V gene data show CDR1 as SGHDT and CDR2 as YYEEEE. The CDR3 has 11 residues. V was clipped by 4 bases and J by 8 bases, with 6 bases between them. The CDR3 DNA reads as TGTGCCAGCAGCCGAGAGGAAAAACTGTTTTTT. Its translation is CASSREEKLFF.

This chain joins TRBV30 and TRBJ1-6; 7 nucleotides line up with TRBD1. Germline assignment: CDR1 GTSNPN and CDR2 SVGIG (reference sequence). The J segment lost 8 bases and the V segment lost 2 bases, leaving 6 bases of the junction unmatched. CDR3 length: 14 amino acids. In DNA form, the CDR3 reads TGTGCCTGGAGTCAGGGGGGTGTAGATTCACCCCTCCACTTT. Amino acid sequence: CAWSQGGVDSPLHF.

Here the CDR3 reads CASSPDSSSNYGYTF. In DNA form, the CDR3 reads TGTGCCAGCTCACCTGACAGTTCTTCTAACTATGGCTACACCTTC. The J gene is TRBJ1-2, the V gene TRBV18; D possibly corresponds to TRBD1 (5 bases). V shed 3 bases and J shed 0 bases, with 11 bases lying between them. The CDR3 is made up of 15 amino acids. Germline lookup yields CDR1 KGHSH and CDR2 LQKENI.

In its sample, this clone was seen once. This rearrangement joins TRBV24-1 to TRBJ2-3; TRBD2 agrees at 9 bases. J gave up 2 bases and V 4 bases, and 6 bases lay outside the gene matches. The CDR3 length is 16 residues. Per the germline V gene, CDR1 is KGHDR and CDR2 is SFDVKD. CDR3 sequence reads: CATSDPSGAYTDTQYF. The CDR3 DNA reads as TGTGCCACCAGTGACCCTAGCGGGGCTTACACAGATACGCAGTATTTT.

The rearrangement joins TRBV5-1 to TRBJ1-2, with unresolved D. The CDR3 sequence is 15 residues long. Per germline, CDR1 SGHRS and CDR2 YFSETQ. V shed 0 bases and J shed 4 bases, with 13 bases lying between them. The CDR3 DNA sequence: TGCGCCAGCAGCTTGGATATAGGTGTTACCTATGGCTACACCTTC. This gives the protein CASSLDIGVTYGYTF.

V usage is TRBV5-1 and J usage is TRBJ1-1, with no clear D. The CDR3 consists of 13 residues. The germline V gene has CDR1 SGHRS and CDR2 YFSETQ. V was cut by 0 bases and J by 1 base, with 4 bases left in between. The CDR3 loop reads CASSLAGNTEAFF. As DNA, the CDR3 is TGCGCCAGCAGCTTGGCCGGGAACACTGAAGCTTTCTTT. Variable domain in full (rest from reference TRBV5-1 and TRBJ1-1): KAGVTQTPRYLIKTRGQQVTLSCSPISGHRSVSWYQQTPGQGLQFLFEYFSETQRNKGNFPGRFSGRQFSNSRSEMNVSTLELGDSALYLCASSLAGNTEAFFGQGTRLTVV.

J is TRBJ1-6 and V is TRBV28, with D unresolved. CDR3 size: 12 residues. Germline-derived CDR1 and CDR2 are MDHEN and SYDVKM. The V end was cut by 6 bases, the J end by 10 bases, with 10 bases between. For the CDR3, the DNA is TGTGCCAGCAGCCAGGAGCTATCACCCCTCCACTTT. It specifies CASSQELSPLHF.

In nucleotides, the CDR3 is TGTGCCAGCAGCTTAGGACACTCTCGGTACCAAGAGACCCAGTACTTC. It encodes CASSLGHSRYQETQYF. The chain has TRBV7-3 and TRBJ2-5; possible D gene TRBD1, 5 bases. Germline loops: CDR1 SGHTA, CDR2 FQGTGA. Trimming took 2 bases from V and 0 from J, leaving 13 bases between them. The length of the CDR3 is 16 residues.

This chain joins TRBV6-5 and TRBJ2-5; D is uncertain. The CDR3 spans 15 residues. The V end was cut by 5 bases, the J end by 5 bases, with 18 bases between. CDR1 is MNHEY and CDR2 is SVGAGI in the germline V gene. The CDR3 nucleotides are TGTGCCAGCAGTCTCACATGGTTGCGGACCGAGACCCAGTACTTC. It translates to CASSLTWLRTETQYF.

This clone was recorded once. The DNA of the CDR3 is TGTGCCTGGAGCTTGGGACAGGGGGCGGCGACCCAGTACTTC. Translated, it gives CAWSLGQGAATQYF. The rearrangement uses TRBV30 and TRBJ2-5, with 12 nucleotides matching TRBD1. The CDR3 spans 14 residues. CDR1 is GTSNPN, CDR2 SVGIG, per germline (reference sequence). Unmatched junction bases numbered 6, after V lost 3 bases and J lost 7 bases. Using reference TRBV30 and TRBJ2-5 for the parts outside the CDR3, the full variable domain is SQTIHQWPATLVQPVGSPLSLECTVEGTSNPNLYWYRQAAGRGLQLLFYSVGIGQISSEVPQNLSASRPQDRQFILSSKKLLLSDSGFYLCAWSLGQGAATQYFGPGTRLLVL.

This clone has only one observation. V usage is TRBV27 and J usage is TRBJ2-1; 7 bases are a match to TRBD1. Looked up from germline, CDR1 is MNHEY and CDR2 is SMNVEV (reference sequence). CDR3 length: 14 amino acids. The junction had 10 bases not matched to a gene; V was cut back by 7 bases and J by 7 bases. CDR3 amino acids: CASNLRQGSNEQFF. The CDR3 coding sequence is TGTGCCAGCAATCTAAGACAGGGTTCGAATGAGCAGTTCTTC.

This clone has more than one count but fewer than ten. This rearrangement joins TRBV7-9 to TRBJ2-1; either TRBD1 or TRBD2 may supply D (5 bases each). V shed 2 bases and J shed 3 bases, with 8 bases lying between them. The CDR3 covers 14 residues. Germline V CDR1 and CDR2: SEHNR, FQNEAQ (reference sequence). CDR3 in DNA: TGTGCCAGCAGCTTAAGGGACGGCTACAATGAGCAGTTCTTC. This encodes CASSLRDGYNEQFF.

The chain joins TRBV3-1 (or the pseudogene TRBV3-2) to TRBJ1-4, with D perhaps matching TRBD1 (6 bases). The V gene's germline CDR1 is LGHDT and CDR2 YNNKEL (reference sequence). The V end was cut by 7 bases, the J end by 3 bases, with 21 bases between. The CDR3 covers 17 residues. The CDR3 sequence is CASTSGRGGRANEKLFF. The CDR3 DNA reads TGTGCCAGCACCTCAGGAAGGGGGGGTCGAGCTAATGAAAAACTGTTTTTT.

The rearrangement joins TRBV2 to TRBJ2-3, with 12 bases identical to TRBD1. V shed 8 bases, J shed 6 bases, and the junction held 12 bases outside the gene matches. Germline CDR1 and CDR2: SNHLY and FYNNEI. The CDR3 extends over 16 amino acids. This CDR3 is CASARDRGPRQDTQYF. The CDR3 DNA sequence: TGTGCCAGCGCTAGGGACAGGGGGCCTCGTCAGGATACGCAGTATTTT.

The rearrangement joins TRBV27 to TRBJ1-5, with TRBD1 as a possible D gene (6 bases). The V gene lost 5 bases and the J gene lost 3 bases, with 20 bases spanning the gap. CDR1 MNHEY and CDR2 SMNVEV come from the germline V gene (reference sequence). This CDR3 has 17 residues. CDR3 residues: CASSPYRVRFTNQPQHF. In DNA form, the CDR3 reads TGTGCCAGCAGTCCCTACAGGGTACGTTTTACCAATCAGCCCCAGCATTTT.

The chain links TRBV9 to TRBJ1-6, with a possible D match to TRBD1 (5 bases). The CDR3 loop spans 14 amino acids. Trimming removed 5 bases from V and 7 bases from J, with 13 bases in between. Germline V lookup: CDR1 SGDLS, CDR2 YYNGEE. The CDR3 here is CASSPLGRNSPLHF. CDR3 DNA: TGTGCCAGCAGTCCCTTGGGGCGGAATTCACCCCTCCACTTT.

This chain connects TRBV7-6 to TRBJ2-3; D is possibly TRBD2 (6 bases). From germline, CDR1 is SGHVS and CDR2 FNYEAQ. The V gene lost 5 bases and the J gene lost 1 base, with 13 bases spanning the gap. The CDR3 consists of 15 residues. CDR3 coding DNA: TGTGCCAGCAGCCCCCGACTAGGCGGCACAGATACGCAGTATTTT. It specifies CASSPRLGGTDTQYF.

The chain couples TRBV29-1 to TRBJ1-5; tentatively, D is TRBD1 (6 bases). Germline V lookup: CDR1 SQVTM, CDR2 ANQGSEA. The V gene lost 4 bases and the J gene lost 3 bases, with 10 bases spanning the gap. This CDR3 region has 13 residues. The CDR3 sequence: CSVVGGFNQPQHF. The DNA of the CDR3 is TGCAGCGTTGTTGGGGGCTTCAATCAGCCCCAGCATTTT.

This sequence joins TRBV14 and TRBJ1-2, with D possibly matching TRBD1 (5 bases). CDR1 and CDR2 (germline): SGHDN, FVKESK. The V end was cut by 3 bases, the J end by 3 bases, with 11 bases between. The CDR3 extends over 14 amino acids. CDR3: CASSQGGFDYGYTF. The CDR3 DNA follows: TGTGCCAGCAGCCAGGGGGGTTTTGACTATGGCTACACCTTC.

This chain joins TRBV2 and TRBJ2-7; 9 bases map to TRBD1. The junction had 15 bases not matched to a gene; V was cut back by 5 bases and J by 1 base. The CDR3 spans 18 residues. Germline CDR1 and CDR2: SNHLY and FYNNEI. CDR3 protein: CASSKKLPRTGESYEQYF. As DNA, the CDR3 is TGTGCCAGCAGTAAGAAACTACCGCGGACAGGGGAATCCTACGAGCAGTACTTC.

V gene TRBV11-3 combines with J gene TRBJ2-1; TRBD2 aligns across 8 bases. Germline loops: CDR1 SGHNT, CDR2 YENEEA. This CDR3 spans 15 amino acids. Trimming took 5 bases from V and 2 from J; bases not matched to a gene: 5. The CDR3 loop reads CASSTRGGPYNEQFF. CDR3 coding DNA: TGTGCCAGCAGCACCCGCGGGGGGCCCTACAATGAGCAGTTCTTC.

The CDR3 bases are TGTGCCAGTAGTTCCTACTCCTCGGACTATGGCTACACCTTC. The encoded protein is CASSSYSSDYGYTF. V is TRBV19 and J is TRBJ1-2; D remains unclear. There are 14 residues in the CDR3. CDR1 and CDR2 from the germline V gene are LNHDA and SQIVND (reference sequence). V lost 5 bases, J lost 3 bases, and 13 bases lay in between.

The rearrangement joins TRBV12-5 to TRBJ2-1; TRBD2 matches at 8 bases. This CDR3 spans 14 amino acids. From germline, CDR1 is LGHNT and CDR2 FRNRAP. J was trimmed by 9 bases and V by 1 base; bases with no gene match: 5. CDR3 sequence (DNA): TGTGCTAGTGGTTTGGACCGGACTAGCTCTGAGCAGTTCTTC. Amino acids: CASGLDRTSSEQFF.